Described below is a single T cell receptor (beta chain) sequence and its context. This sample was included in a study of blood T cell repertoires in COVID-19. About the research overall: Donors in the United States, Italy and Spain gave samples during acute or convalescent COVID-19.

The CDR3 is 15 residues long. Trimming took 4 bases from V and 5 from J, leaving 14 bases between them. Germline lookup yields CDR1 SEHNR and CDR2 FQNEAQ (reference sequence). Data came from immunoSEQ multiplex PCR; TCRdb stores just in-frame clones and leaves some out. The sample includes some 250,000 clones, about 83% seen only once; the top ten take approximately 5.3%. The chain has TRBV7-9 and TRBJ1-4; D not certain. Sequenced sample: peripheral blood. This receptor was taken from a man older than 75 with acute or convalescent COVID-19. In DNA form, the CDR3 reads TGTGCCAGCAGCTACCTACCGAGAAAAAATGAAAAACTGTTTTTT. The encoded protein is CASSYLPRKNEKLFF. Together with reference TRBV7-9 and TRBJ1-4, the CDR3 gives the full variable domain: DTGVSQNPRHKITKRGQNVTFRCDPISEHNRLYWYRQTLGQGPEFLTYFQNEAQLEKSRLLSDRFSAERPKGSFSTLEIQRTEQGDSAMYLCASSYLPRKNEKLFFGSGTQLSVL.